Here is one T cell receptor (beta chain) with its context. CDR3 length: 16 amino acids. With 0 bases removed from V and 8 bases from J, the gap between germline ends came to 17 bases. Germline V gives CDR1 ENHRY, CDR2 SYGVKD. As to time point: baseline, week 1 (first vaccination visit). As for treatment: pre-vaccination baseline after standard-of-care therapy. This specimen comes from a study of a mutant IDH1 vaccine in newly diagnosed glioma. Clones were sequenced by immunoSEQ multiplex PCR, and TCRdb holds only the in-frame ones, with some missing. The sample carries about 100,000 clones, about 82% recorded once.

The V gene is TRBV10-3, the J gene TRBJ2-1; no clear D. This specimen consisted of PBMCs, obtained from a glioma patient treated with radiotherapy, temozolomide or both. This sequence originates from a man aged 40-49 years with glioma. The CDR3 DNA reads TGTGCCATCAGTGAGTCTAGGCAGGAGATGATCCATGAGCAGTTCTTC. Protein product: CAISESRQEMIHEQFF.